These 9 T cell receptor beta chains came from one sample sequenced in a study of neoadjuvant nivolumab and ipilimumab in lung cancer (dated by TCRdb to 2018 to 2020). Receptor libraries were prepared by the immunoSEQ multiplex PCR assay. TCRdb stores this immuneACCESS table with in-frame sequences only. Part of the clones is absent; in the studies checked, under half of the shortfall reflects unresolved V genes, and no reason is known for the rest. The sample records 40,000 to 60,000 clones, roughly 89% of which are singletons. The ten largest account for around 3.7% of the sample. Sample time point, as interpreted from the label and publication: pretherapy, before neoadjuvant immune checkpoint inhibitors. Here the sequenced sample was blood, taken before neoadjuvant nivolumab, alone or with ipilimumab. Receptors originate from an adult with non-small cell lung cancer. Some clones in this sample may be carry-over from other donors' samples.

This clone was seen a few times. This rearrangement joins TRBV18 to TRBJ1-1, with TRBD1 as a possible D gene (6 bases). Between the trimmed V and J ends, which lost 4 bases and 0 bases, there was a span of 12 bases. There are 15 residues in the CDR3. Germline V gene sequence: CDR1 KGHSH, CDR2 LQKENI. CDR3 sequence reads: CASSREQGLNTEAFF. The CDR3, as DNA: TGTGCCAGCTCACGCGAACAGGGACTGAACACTGAAGCTTTCTTT.

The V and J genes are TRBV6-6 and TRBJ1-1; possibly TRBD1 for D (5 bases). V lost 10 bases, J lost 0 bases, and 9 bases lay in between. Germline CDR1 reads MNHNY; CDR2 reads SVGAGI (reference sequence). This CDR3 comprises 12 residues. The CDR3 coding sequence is TGTGCCACGGGACGGTTGAACACTGAAGCTTTCTTT. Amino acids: CATGRLNTEAFF.

Here the CDR3 DNA reads TGTGCCAGTACGAAAGCTGGCGTACCCTACGAGCAGTACTTC. Translating it yields CASTKAGVPYEQYF. The chain links TRBV19 to TRBJ2-7; no firm D call. The CDR3 extends over 14 amino acids. CDR1 and CDR2 from the germline V gene are LNHDA and SQIVND (reference sequence). Trimming took off 7 bases at V and 2 bases at J, with 15 bases between the two ends.

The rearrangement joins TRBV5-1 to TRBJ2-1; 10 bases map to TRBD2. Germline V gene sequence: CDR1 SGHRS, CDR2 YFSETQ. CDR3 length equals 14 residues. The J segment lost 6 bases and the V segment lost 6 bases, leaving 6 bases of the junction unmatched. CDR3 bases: TGCGCCAGCAAGTGGACTAGCGGAACCAATGAGCAGTTCTTC. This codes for CASKWTSGTNEQFF. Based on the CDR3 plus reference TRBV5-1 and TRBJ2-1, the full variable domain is KAGVTQTPRYLIKTRGQQVTLSCSPISGHRSVSWYQQTPGQGLQFLFEYFSETQRNKGNFPGRFSGRQFSNSRSEMNVSTLELGDSALYLCASKWTSGTNEQFFGPGTRLTVL.

DNA for the CDR3: TGTGCCAGCAGTTGGGGGGGCCGACCCGGAGAAAAACTGTTTTTT. Encoded protein: CASSWGGRPGEKLFF. The chain couples TRBV27 to TRBJ1-4; TRBD1 is a possible D gene (6 bases). Germline CDR1 is MNHEY and CDR2 is SMNVEV (reference sequence). The length of the CDR3 is 15 residues. Trimming removed 4 bases at V and 8 bases at J, with 17 bases between.

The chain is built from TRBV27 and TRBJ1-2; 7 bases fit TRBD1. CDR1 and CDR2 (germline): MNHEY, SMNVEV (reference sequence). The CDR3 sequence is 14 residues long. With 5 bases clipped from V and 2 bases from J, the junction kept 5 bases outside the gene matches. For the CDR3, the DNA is TGTGCCAGCAGTGGGTCGGACAGGAACTATGGCTACACCTTC. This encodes CASSGSDRNYGYTF.

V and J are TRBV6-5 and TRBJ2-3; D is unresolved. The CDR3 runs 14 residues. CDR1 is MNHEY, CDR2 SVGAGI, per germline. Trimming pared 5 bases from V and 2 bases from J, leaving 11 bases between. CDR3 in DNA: TGTGCCAGCAGTCTTGGGCTTCACACAGATACGCAGTATTTT. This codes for CASSLGLHTDTQYF.

The DNA for the CDR3 is TGTGCCAGCAGCCGAGGGGCCAGTAGCGAAGAGACCCAGTACTTC. This sequence encodes CASSRGASSEETQYF. This chain links TRBV7-2 with TRBJ2-5, with D possibly being TRBD1 or TRBD2 (5 bases each). V was shortened by 5 bases and J by 3 bases, with 16 bases between the two germline ends. In germline, CDR1 is SGHTA, CDR2 FQGNSA. This CDR3 is 15 amino acids long.

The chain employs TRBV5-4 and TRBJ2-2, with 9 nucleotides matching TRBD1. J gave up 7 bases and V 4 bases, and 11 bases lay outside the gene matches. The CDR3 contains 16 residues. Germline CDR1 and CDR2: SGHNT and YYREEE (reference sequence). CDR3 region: CASSGAKDRGVGELFF. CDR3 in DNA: TGTGCCAGCAGCGGTGCTAAGGACAGGGGTGTCGGGGAGCTGTTTTTT.